These 2 T cell receptor beta chains came from one sample sequenced in a study of cytomegalovirus exposure and HLA in healthy donors. Researchers ran the PCR with 60 Vbeta and 13 Jbeta primers. Generated by immunoSEQ multiplex PCR, the TCRdb table keeps only in-frame clones and is missing some. The sample lists 100,000 or so clones, roughly three quarters occurring once. Input material: PBMCs. These receptors were taken from a middle-aged man in good health and CMV-seronegative.

The chain recombines TRBV6-5 with TRBJ2-7; the D gene is possibly TRBD2 (5 bases). Germline CDR1 MNHEY, CDR2 SVGAGI. The V and J ends lost 0 bases and 1 base respectively, with 10 bases between them. CDR3 length: 15 residues. The CDR3 here is CASSYSRAQSYEQYF. As DNA, the CDR3 is TGTGCCAGCAGTTACTCGAGGGCGCAGTCCTACGAGCAGTACTTC.

V is TRBV28 and J is TRBJ2-7; TRBD1 matches 10 bases. V trimming: 3 bases; J trimming: 7 bases; junction bases outside the gene matches: 6. Germline V gene sequence: CDR1 MDHEN, CDR2 SYDVKM. CDR3 length equals 14 residues. The CDR3 nucleotides read TGTGCCAGCAGTTTGGGGACAGGGGTGTGGGAGCAGTACGTC. This encodes CASSLGTGVWEQYV.